Shown below are 5 T cell receptor beta chains from a single sample sequenced in a study of T cells in Graves' hyperthyroidism and ophthalmopathy. TCR beta CDR3 regions were amplified from RNA transcripts. An initial round of RT-PCR targeting the TCR CDR3 relied on the HTBI primer set. Via MiXCR, TCRdb re-called the multiplex PCR reads, giving one row per CDR3 protein. This table holds 690,000 or so distinct CDR3 sequences, approximately 18% found once. Sample: blood. Receptors originate from a woman in her 50s with Graves' hyperthyroidism that later progressed to Graves' ophthalmopathy.

This clonotype was seen repeatedly, ten times or more. This chain links TRBV30 with TRBJ1-1; D is possibly TRBD1 (6 bases). Germline CDR1 GTSNPN, CDR2 SVGIG (reference sequence). CDR3 length: 13 residues. V was clipped by 3 bases and J by 7 bases, with 15 bases between them. The CDR3 loop reads CAWRKGGTGEAFF. DNA of the CDR3: TGTGCCTGGAGGAAAGGGGGAACGGGTGAAGCTTTCTTT.

Many counts were recorded for this clonotype. The rearrangement joins TRBV5-5 to TRBJ2-1, with 10 positions matching TRBD2. Per germline, CDR1 SGHKS and CDR2 YYEKEE (reference sequence). The CDR3 consists of 14 residues. J was trimmed by 9 bases and V by 3 bases; bases with no gene match: 6. CDR3 nucleotides: TGTGCCAGCAGCTCGGGGACTAGCGTCGGTGAGCAGTTCTTC. It yields the protein CASSSGTSVGEQFF.

The gene calls are TRBV20-1 and TRBJ1-2; D might be TRBD1 (5 bases). Germline CDR1 is DFQATT and CDR2 is SNEGSKA (reference sequence). V lost 2 bases and J 6 bases, leaving 7 bases between the germline ends. The CDR3 spans 11 residues. CDR3 loop: CSARLGDGYTF. The CDR3 DNA reads as TGCAGTGCTAGACTAGGGGATGGCTACACCTTC.

There are many counts of this clonotype. The chain joins TRBV20-1 to TRBJ1-2; 11 bases are a match to TRBD1. V lost 6 bases, J lost 2 bases, and 11 bases stayed unmatched. The CDR3 covers 16 residues. CDR1 and CDR2 (germline): DFQATT, SNEGSKA (reference sequence). DNA of the CDR3: TGCAGTGCCACCGATACCGGGACAGGGGGAAACTATGGCTACACCTTC. Its protein product is CSATDTGTGGNYGYTF.

This chain joins TRBV7-8 and TRBJ1-1, with no clear D. The CDR3 totals 15 residues. Germline values: CDR1 SGHVS, CDR2 FQNEAQ. Trimming stripped 5 bases from V and 1 base from J, with 14 bases between. The CDR3 spells CASSLDGKANTEAFF. CDR3 nucleotides: TGTGCCAGCAGCCTCGATGGGAAGGCGAACACTGAAGCTTTCTTT.